The 29 T cell receptor beta chains below all came from one sample that was sequenced in a study of T cells in localized non-small cell lung cancer. Assay used: immunoSEQ multiplex PCR; TCRdb lists only in-frame clones, some missing. This sample yields under 40,000 clones, of which approximately 93% are seen a single time; roughly 7.7% belongs to the top ten. The material was peripheral blood, obtained before any cancer treatment. All receptors derive from a female donor at least 60 years old with stage I lung adenocarcinoma.

V and J are TRBV2 and TRBJ2-1; 11 positions agree with TRBD2. Looked up from germline, CDR1 is SNHLY and CDR2 is FYNNEI. This CDR3 comprises 15 residues. Unmatched junction bases numbered 3, after V lost 6 bases and J lost 2 bases. The CDR3 loop reads CASRGTSGAYNEQFF. DNA of the CDR3: TGTGCCAGCAGAGGGACTAGCGGTGCCTACAATGAGCAGTTCTTC.

This sequence joins TRBV7-6 and TRBJ2-3; 8 nucleotides match TRBD2. V shed 0 bases and J 0 bases; nucleotides not matched to a gene: 5. Germline assignment: CDR1 SGHVS and CDR2 FNYEAQ. The CDR3 covers 17 residues. The DNA for the CDR3 is TGTGCCAGCAGCTTAGCCTACGGGGGGGATAGCACAGATACGCAGTATTTT. It translates to CASSLAYGGDSTDTQYF.

This rearrangement joins TRBV2 to TRBJ1-2; D is uncertain. The length of the CDR3 is 12 residues. The V end lost 7 bases, the J end lost 8 bases, and 14 bases lay between the germline ends. CDR1 and CDR2 from the germline V gene are SNHLY and FYNNEI. The CDR3: CASITTDRGYTF. The CDR3 nucleotides read TGTGCCAGCATCACGACGGATCGCGGCTACACCTTC.

The chain carries TRBV6-1 and TRBJ1-2, with D perhaps matching TRBD1 (6 bases). The CDR3 is 15 residues long. V was cut by 9 bases and J by 4 bases, with 21 bases left in between. Germline CDR1 MNHNS, CDR2 SASEGT. The CDR3 region has the DNA TGTGCCAGTACAGTCACAGGGAGGAAAGGCTATGGCTACACCTTC. Protein sequence: CASTVTGRKGYGYTF.

The J gene is TRBJ1-3, the V gene TRBV28, with a weak D call TRBD1 (6 bases). The CDR3 has 20 residues. Trimming stripped 1 base from V and 3 bases from J, with 25 bases between. Germline V gene sequence: CDR1 MDHEN, CDR2 SYDVKM. CDR3 in DNA: TGTGCCAGCAGTTTATTCCATCTGGTCTCTTCGGCAGGGGTTGGAAACACCATATATTTT. Its protein product is CASSLFHLVSSAGVGNTIYF.

This clone occurred once. The chain couples TRBV5-4 to TRBJ2-1; possibly TRBD1 or TRBD2 for D (5 bases each). V was clipped by 5 bases and J by 3 bases, with 15 bases between them. This CDR3 spans 15 amino acids. Germline CDR1 is SGHNT and CDR2 is YYREEE (reference sequence). In DNA, the CDR3 is TGTGCCAGCAGACCGAGGGGAGATCTCTACAATGAGCAGTTCTTC. Encoded protein: CASRPRGDLYNEQFF.

The V call is TRBV6-5, the J call TRBJ2-7, with D unresolved. The V gene lost 6 bases and the J gene lost 4 bases, with 13 bases spanning the gap. The CDR3 loop spans 13 amino acids. The germline V gene encodes CDR1 MNHEY and CDR2 SVGAGI. CDR3 protein: CASSSGTKYEQYF. As DNA, the CDR3 is TGTGCCAGCAGCTCAGGAACCAAATACGAGCAGTACTTC.

This sequence joins TRBV7-6 and TRBJ2-3, with a weak D call TRBD1 (5 bases). The V end lost 0 bases, the J end lost 2 bases, and 6 bases lay between the germline ends. Germline loops: CDR1 SGHVS, CDR2 FNYEAQ. The CDR3 has 14 amino acids. The CDR3, as DNA: TGTGCCAGCAGCTTAGCTGGGGCCACAGATACGCAGTATTTT. Its protein is CASSLAGATDTQYF.

The rearrangement joins TRBV5-1 to TRBJ2-3; 10 nucleotides align to TRBD2. The ends lost 3 bases at V and 3 bases at J; junction bases unmatched: 10. The length of the CDR3 is 17 residues. Germline V lookup: CDR1 SGHRS, CDR2 YFSETQ. The chain's CDR3 is CASSSPSSGRATDTQYF. The CDR3 DNA reads as TGCGCCAGCAGCTCCCCCTCTAGCGGGAGAGCAACAGATACGCAGTATTTT.

The chain carries TRBV5-1 and TRBJ2-1, with 8 bases matching TRBD2. The trim removed 2 bases at V and 5 bases at J, leaving 6 bases unmatched. CDR3 length: 15 amino acids. In germline, CDR1 is SGHRS, CDR2 YFSETQ. This chain's CDR3 is CASSLGTSTNNEQFF. CDR3 coding DNA: TGCGCCAGCAGCTTAGGGACTAGTACGAACAATGAGCAGTTCTTC.

The CDR3: CASSLASAALREKLFF. CDR3 DNA sequence: TGTGCCAGCAGCTTGGCCTCGGCAGCCCTCAGGGAAAAACTGTTTTTT. The chain links TRBV5-8 to TRBJ1-4; unclear D gene. From germline, CDR1 is SGHTS and CDR2 YDEGEE. The CDR3 loop spans 16 amino acids. V was trimmed by 0 bases and J by 8 bases, leaving 17 bases between them.

The chain uses TRBV10-2 and TRBJ2-7, with D possibly being TRBD1 (6 bases). This CDR3 has 13 amino acids. V dropped 4 bases and J dropped 3 bases, with 10 bases sitting between them. The germline V gene has CDR1 WSHSY and CDR2 SAAADI. CDR3 amino acids: CASSGGRGYEQYF. As DNA, the CDR3 is TGCGCCAGCAGTGGCGGCAGGGGCTACGAGCAGTACTTC.

The chain has TRBV11-2 and TRBJ2-1, with D unresolved. Per germline, CDR1 SGHAT and CDR2 FQNNGV. This CDR3 has 14 amino acids. Deletions cut 4 bases from V and 4 bases from J, with 11 bases between. The CDR3 coding sequence is TGTGCCAGCAGCTCGGCCGTTCGATACAATGAGCAGTTCTTC. Its protein product is CASSSAVRYNEQFF.

The chain combines TRBV2 with TRBJ2-6, with 7 positions matching TRBD1. V gave up 6 bases and J gave up 4 bases; unmatched junction bases: 6. This CDR3 comprises 15 residues. In germline, CDR1 is SNHLY, CDR2 FYNNEI. CDR3 loop: CASSLQGVGANVLTF. DNA of the CDR3: TGTGCCAGCAGCCTGCAGGGGGTCGGGGCCAACGTCCTGACTTTC.

As DNA, the CDR3 is TGTGCCATCTCTATGGACAACATGAACACTGAAGCTTTCTTT. Protein product: CAISMDNMNTEAFF. V usage is TRBV10-3 and J usage is TRBJ1-1; D perhaps matches TRBD1 (5 bases). Per germline, CDR1 ENHRY and CDR2 SYGVKD. V lost 8 bases to trimming and J lost 0 bases, with 13 bases between them. This CDR3 is 14 amino acids long.

The chain recombines TRBV6-1 with TRBJ2-7; no clear D. V was clipped by 3 bases and J by 3 bases, with 6 bases between them. This CDR3 comprises 12 residues. Germline lookup yields CDR1 MNHNS and CDR2 SASEGT. CDR3 sequence reads: CASSDTVYEQYV. The CDR3 DNA is TGTGCCAGCAGTGATACCGTCTACGAGCAGTACGTC.

This rearrangement joins TRBV11-2 to TRBJ2-7; the D gene is possibly TRBD1 (5 bases). The V gene lost 1 base and the J gene lost 5 bases, with 6 bases spanning the gap. The CDR3 has 12 amino acids. Per germline, CDR1 SGHAT and CDR2 FQNNGV. CDR3 DNA sequence: TGTGCCAGCAGCTTAGCAGGGAACGAGCAGTACTTC. Amino acids: CASSLAGNEQYF. Using reference TRBV11-2 and TRBJ2-7 for the parts outside the CDR3, the full variable domain is EAGVAQSPRYKIIEKRQSVAFWCNPISGHATLYWYQQILGQGPKLLIQFQNNGVVDDSQLPKDRFSAERLKGVDSTLKIQPAKLEDSAVYLCASSLAGNEQYFGPGTRLTVT.

The V gene is TRBV19, the J gene TRBJ1-1; D not resolved. Germline-derived CDR1 and CDR2 are LNHDA and SQIVND (reference sequence). Trimming removed 4 bases from V and 0 bases from J, with 3 bases in between. The CDR3 is made up of 12 amino acids. CDR3 DNA: TGTGCCAGTAGTAAAATGAACACTGAAGCTTTCTTT. Amino acid sequence: CASSKMNTEAFF.

The chain links TRBV6-5 to TRBJ1-3, with D possibly being TRBD1 (6 bases). This CDR3 region has 14 residues. The V gene lost 5 bases and the J gene lost 0 bases, with 8 bases spanning the gap. Germline CDR1 and CDR2: MNHEY and SVGAGI. The CDR3 DNA reads as TGTGCCAGCAGTCCGACAGGCTCTGGAAACACCATATATTTT. Amino acid sequence: CASSPTGSGNTIYF.

V gene TRBV28 combines with J gene TRBJ2-7; D remains ambiguous. This CDR3 has 12 amino acids. Trimming cost V 7 bases and J 3 bases, with 10 bases left between them. Looked up from germline, CDR1 is MDHEN and CDR2 is SYDVKM. The CDR3 protein is CASTSGYYEQYF. The CDR3, as DNA: TGTGCCAGCACATCAGGTTACTACGAGCAGTACTTC.

The sample holds one count of this clone. The chain uses TRBV5-1 and TRBJ2-5; maybe TRBD2 (7 bases). Germline values: CDR1 SGHRS, CDR2 YFSETQ. The CDR3 runs to 14 residues. V lost 6 bases, J lost 4 bases, and 16 bases lay in between. CDR3 protein: CASTLGGRGETQYF. CDR3 nucleotides: TGCGCCAGCACCCTCGGGGGGCGAGGAGAGACCCAGTACTTC.

The chain couples TRBV30 to TRBJ2-5; possibly TRBD1 for D (6 bases). The V gene lost 0 bases and the J gene lost 7 bases, with 18 bases spanning the gap. Germline-derived CDR1 and CDR2 are GTSNPN and SVGIG (reference sequence). The CDR3 loop spans 15 amino acids. The CDR3, as DNA: TGTGCCTGGAGTGTAGCAGGGGCGAGGGGTGGGACCCAGTACTTC. Amino acid sequence: CAWSVAGARGGTQYF.

The chain joins TRBV11-3 to TRBJ2-2; no reliable D call. The ends were cut back, 6 bases at V and 1 base at J, with 6 bases in the middle. The CDR3 extends over 13 amino acids. Per the germline V gene, CDR1 is SGHNT and CDR2 is YENEEA. The CDR3 DNA reads TGTGCCAGCAGGCGCGGGAACACCGGGGAGCTGTTTTTT. Protein sequence: CASRRGNTGELFF.

The chain recombines TRBV28 with TRBJ2-5; D unresolved. The CDR3 spans 14 residues. The V gene lost 5 bases and the J gene lost 5 bases, with 15 bases spanning the gap. Germline V lookup: CDR1 MDHEN, CDR2 SYDVKM. CDR3 in amino acids: CASSTPGRGETQYF. For the CDR3, the DNA is TGTGCCAGCAGTACCCCTGGGCGAGGCGAGACCCAGTACTTC.

The chain links TRBV27 to TRBJ1-1; TRBD1 is a possible D gene (6 bases). V was trimmed by 5 bases and J by 6 bases, leaving 16 bases between them. The CDR3 covers 14 residues. Germline CDR1 and CDR2: MNHEY and SMNVEV (reference sequence). CDR3 sequence reads: CASSARTGYAEAFF. Here the CDR3 DNA reads TGTGCCAGCAGTGCGAGAACAGGGTATGCTGAAGCTTTCTTT.

This clone came up once. The chain couples TRBV5-6 to TRBJ2-7; 7 bases match TRBD1. Germline trimming cut 4 bases from V and 3 bases from J; bases unmatched to any gene: 7. Germline lookup yields CDR1 SGHDT and CDR2 YYEEEE. This CDR3 is built from 14 residues. CDR3: CASSMLDRVYEQYV. In nucleotides, the CDR3 is TGTGCCAGCAGCATGCTCGACAGGGTCTACGAGCAGTACGTC.

This clone was detected only once. The genes are TRBV5-5 and TRBJ2-1; D ambiguous. Looked up from germline, CDR1 is SGHKS and CDR2 is YYEKEE (reference sequence). The CDR3 extends over 16 amino acids. V gave up 6 bases and J gave up 7 bases, with 23 bases separating them. This CDR3 is CASTFGPSGGWNEQFF. The CDR3 coding sequence is TGTGCCAGCACCTTCGGGCCCTCTGGTGGATGGAATGAGCAGTTCTTC.

This sequence joins TRBV29-1 and TRBJ2-3; D unresolved. The CDR3 sequence is 13 residues long. Per the germline V gene, CDR1 is SQVTM and CDR2 is ANQGSEA. With 5 bases removed from V and 0 bases from J, the gap between germline ends came to 9 bases. CDR3 region: CSVPAWSTDTQYF. The CDR3 DNA reads as TGCAGCGTTCCCGCCTGGAGCACAGATACGCAGTATTTT.

The J gene is TRBJ1-1, the V gene TRBV19; TRBD1 is a possible D gene (6 bases). Germline CDR1 LNHDA, CDR2 SQIVND (reference sequence). CDR3 length: 14 amino acids. Trimming removed 8 bases at V and 0 bases at J, with 13 bases between. CDR3 sequence: CASRSGDLNTEAFF. The CDR3 region has the DNA TGTGCCAGTCGATCAGGGGATCTGAACACTGAAGCTTTCTTT.